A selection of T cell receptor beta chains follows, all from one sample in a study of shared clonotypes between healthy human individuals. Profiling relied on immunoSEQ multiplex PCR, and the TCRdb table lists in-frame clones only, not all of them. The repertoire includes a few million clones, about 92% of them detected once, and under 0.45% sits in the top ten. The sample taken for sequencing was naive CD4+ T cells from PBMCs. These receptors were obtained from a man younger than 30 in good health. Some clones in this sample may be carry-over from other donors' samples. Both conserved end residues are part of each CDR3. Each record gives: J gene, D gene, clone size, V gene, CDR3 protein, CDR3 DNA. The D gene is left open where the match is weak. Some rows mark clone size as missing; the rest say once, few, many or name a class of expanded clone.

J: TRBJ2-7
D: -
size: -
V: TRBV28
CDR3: CASSLGYSVGEQYF
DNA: TGTGCCAGCAGTTTAGGCTATAGTGTCGGCGAGCAGTACTTC

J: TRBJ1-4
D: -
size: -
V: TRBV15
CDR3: CATSYSYVRGEKLFF
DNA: TGTGCCACCAGCTACTCCTACGTCAGGGGTGAAAAACTGTTTTTT

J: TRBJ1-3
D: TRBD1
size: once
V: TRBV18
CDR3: CASSFGTGYGNTIYF
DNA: TGTGCCAGCTCTTTCGGGACAGGGTACGGAAACACCATATATTTT

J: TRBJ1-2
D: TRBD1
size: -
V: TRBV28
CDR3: CASSTGGRGPDNNYGYTF
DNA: TGTGCCAGCAGTACTGGGGGCAGGGGGCCGGATAATAACTATGGCTACACCTTC

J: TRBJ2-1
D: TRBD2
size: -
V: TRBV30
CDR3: CAWSVRLAGVNEQFF
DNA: TGTGCCTGGAGTGTAAGACTAGCGGGAGTCAATGAGCAGTTCTTC

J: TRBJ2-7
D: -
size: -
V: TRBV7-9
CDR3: CASSLSTGSYEQYF
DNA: TGTGCCAGCAGCCTTTCGACAGGCTCCTACGAGCAGTACTTC

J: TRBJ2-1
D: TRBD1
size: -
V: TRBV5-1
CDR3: CASSLGTGDHEQFF
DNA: TGCGCCAGCAGCTTGGGGACAGGGGACCATGAGCAGTTCTTC

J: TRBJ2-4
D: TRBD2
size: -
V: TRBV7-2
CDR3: CASSSAPSGSGEDIQYF
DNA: TGTGCCAGCAGCTCAGCTCCTAGCGGGAGTGGTGAGGACATTCAGTACTTC

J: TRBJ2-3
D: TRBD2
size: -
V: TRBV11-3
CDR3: CASSLGLAGIADTQYF
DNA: TGTGCCAGCAGCTTAGGTCTAGCGGGAATCGCAGATACGCAGTATTTT

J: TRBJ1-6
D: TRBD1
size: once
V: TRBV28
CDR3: CASSPPDRGGSPLHF
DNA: TGTGCCAGCAGTCCCCCGGACAGGGGGGGATCACCCCTCCACTTT

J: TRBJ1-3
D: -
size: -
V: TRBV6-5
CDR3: CASSYGRAGNTIYF
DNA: TGTGCCAGCAGTTACGGCAGGGCTGGAAACACCATATATTTT

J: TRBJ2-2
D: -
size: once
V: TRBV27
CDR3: CASYRERTGELFF
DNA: TGTGCCAGTTACAGAGAGAGAACCGGGGAGCTGTTTTTT

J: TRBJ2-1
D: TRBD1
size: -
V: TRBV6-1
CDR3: CASKLTGSSYNEQFF
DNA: TGTGCCAGCAAACTGACAGGGAGCTCCTACAATGAGCAGTTCTTC

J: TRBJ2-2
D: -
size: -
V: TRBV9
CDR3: CASSRDGYTGELFF
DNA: TGTGCCAGCTCGAGGGACGGGTACACCGGGGAGCTGTTTTTT

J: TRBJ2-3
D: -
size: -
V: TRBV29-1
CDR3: CSVEGRATDTQYF
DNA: TGCAGCGTTGAAGGACGAGCCACAGATACGCAGTATTTT

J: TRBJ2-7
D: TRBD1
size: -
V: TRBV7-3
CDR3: CASSPQGTGGIYEQYF
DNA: TGTGCCAGCAGCCCCCAGGGAACAGGGGGGATCTACGAGCAGTACTTC

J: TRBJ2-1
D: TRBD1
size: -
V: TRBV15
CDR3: CATSRAGTGSYNEQFF
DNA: TGTGCCACCAGCAGAGCCGGGACAGGGTCCTACAATGAGCAGTTCTTC

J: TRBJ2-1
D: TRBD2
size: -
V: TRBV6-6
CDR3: CASTTGSGEYGEQFF
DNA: TGTGCCAGCACCACCGGGAGCGGGGAATACGGTGAGCAGTTCTTC

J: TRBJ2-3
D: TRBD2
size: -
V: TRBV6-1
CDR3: CASSGLAGGTDTQYF
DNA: TGTGCCAGCAGTGGACTAGCGGGAGGAACAGATACGCAGTATTTT

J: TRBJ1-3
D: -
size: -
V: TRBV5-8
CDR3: CASRPRDNSGNTIYF
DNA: TGTGCCAGCAGGCCTCGGGACAACTCTGGAAACACCATATATTTT